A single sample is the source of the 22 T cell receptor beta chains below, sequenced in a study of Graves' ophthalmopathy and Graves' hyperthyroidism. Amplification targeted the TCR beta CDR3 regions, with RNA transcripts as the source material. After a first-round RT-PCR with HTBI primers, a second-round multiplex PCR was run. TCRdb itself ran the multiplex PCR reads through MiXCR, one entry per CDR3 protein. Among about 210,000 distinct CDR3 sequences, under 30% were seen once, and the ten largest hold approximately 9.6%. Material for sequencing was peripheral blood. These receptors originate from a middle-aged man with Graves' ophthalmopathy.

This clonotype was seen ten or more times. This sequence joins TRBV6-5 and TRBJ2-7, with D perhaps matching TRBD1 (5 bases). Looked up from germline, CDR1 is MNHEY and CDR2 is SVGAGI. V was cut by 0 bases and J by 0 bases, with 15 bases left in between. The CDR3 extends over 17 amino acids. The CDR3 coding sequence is TGTGCCAGCAGTTACTCGAAGCACAGGCTATCCTCCTACGAGCAGTACTTC. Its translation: CASSYSKHRLSSYEQYF.

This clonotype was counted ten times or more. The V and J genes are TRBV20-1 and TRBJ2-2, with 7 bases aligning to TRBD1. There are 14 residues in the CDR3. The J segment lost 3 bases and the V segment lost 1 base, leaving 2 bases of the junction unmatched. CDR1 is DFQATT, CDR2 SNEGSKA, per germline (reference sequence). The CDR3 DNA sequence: TGCAGTGCTAGAGTTCAGGGGGACACCGGGGAGCTGTTTTTT. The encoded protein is CSARVQGDTGELFF.

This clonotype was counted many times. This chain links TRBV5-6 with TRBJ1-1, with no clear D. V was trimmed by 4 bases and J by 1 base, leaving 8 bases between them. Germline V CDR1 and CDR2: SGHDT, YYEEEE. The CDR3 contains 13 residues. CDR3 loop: CASSPYRNTEAFF. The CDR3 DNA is TGTGCCAGCAGCCCTTATCGGAACACTGAAGCTTTCTTT.

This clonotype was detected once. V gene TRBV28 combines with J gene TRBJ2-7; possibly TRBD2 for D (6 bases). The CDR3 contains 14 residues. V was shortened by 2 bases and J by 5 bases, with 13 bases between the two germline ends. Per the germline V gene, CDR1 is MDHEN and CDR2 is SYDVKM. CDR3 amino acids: CASSLPTGLNEQYF. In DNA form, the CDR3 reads TGTGCCAGCAGTTTACCCACAGGACTAAACGAGCAGTACTTC.

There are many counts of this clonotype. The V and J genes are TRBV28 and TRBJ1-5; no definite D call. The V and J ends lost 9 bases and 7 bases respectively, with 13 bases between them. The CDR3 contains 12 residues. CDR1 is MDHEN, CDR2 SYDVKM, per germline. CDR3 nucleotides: TGTGCCAGTCGACCGCCCGGGCAGCCCCAGCATTTT. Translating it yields CASRPPGQPQHF.

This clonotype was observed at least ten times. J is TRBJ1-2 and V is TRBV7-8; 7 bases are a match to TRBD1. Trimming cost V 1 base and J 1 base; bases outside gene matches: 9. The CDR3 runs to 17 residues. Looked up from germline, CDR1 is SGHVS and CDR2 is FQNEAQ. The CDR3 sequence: CASSLGRRDSFNYGYTF. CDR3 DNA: TGTGCCAGCAGCTTAGGCAGGAGGGACAGTTTTAACTATGGCTACACCTTC.

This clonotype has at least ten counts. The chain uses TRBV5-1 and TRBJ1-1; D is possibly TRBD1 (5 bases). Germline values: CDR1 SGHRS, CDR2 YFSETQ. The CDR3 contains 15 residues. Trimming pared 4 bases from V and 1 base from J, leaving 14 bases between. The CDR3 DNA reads TGCGCCAGCAGCCGAGGCGGCGGGGGGAACACTGAAGCTTTCTTT. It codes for CASSRGGGGNTEAFF.

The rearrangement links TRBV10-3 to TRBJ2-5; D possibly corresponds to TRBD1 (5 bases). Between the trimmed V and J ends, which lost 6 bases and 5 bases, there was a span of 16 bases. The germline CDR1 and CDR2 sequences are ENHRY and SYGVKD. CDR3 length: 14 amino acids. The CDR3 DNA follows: TGTGCCATCAGCCAGGGTGGGGCTTCGGAGACCCAGTACTTC. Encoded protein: CAISQGGASETQYF.

The CDR3 is CASSNSDDGWTQYF. DNA for the CDR3: TGTGCCAGCAGTAATTCGGACGACGGGTGGACCCAGTACTTC. The J gene is TRBJ2-5, the V gene TRBV28, with D unresolved. Germline-derived CDR1 and CDR2 are MDHEN and SYDVKM. The V end was cut by 5 bases, the J end by 7 bases, with 17 bases between. This CDR3 comprises 14 residues. Combining the CDR3 with reference TRBV28 and TRBJ2-5 gives the whole variable domain DVKVTQSSRYLVKRTGEKVFLECVQDMDHENMFWYRQDPGLGLRLIYFSYDVKMKEKGDIPEGYSVSREKKERFSLILESASTNQTSMYLCASSNSDDGWTQYFGPGTRLLVL.

CDR3 in DNA: TGCGCCAGCACTAGGCAGGGGAGTGGCTACACCTTC. This codes for CASTRQGSGYTF. This rearrangement joins TRBV10-2 to TRBJ1-2; possibly TRBD1 for D (6 bases). This CDR3 contains 12 residues. Trimming cost V 7 bases and J 7 bases, with 13 bases left between them. Germline V gives CDR1 WSHSY, CDR2 SAAADI.

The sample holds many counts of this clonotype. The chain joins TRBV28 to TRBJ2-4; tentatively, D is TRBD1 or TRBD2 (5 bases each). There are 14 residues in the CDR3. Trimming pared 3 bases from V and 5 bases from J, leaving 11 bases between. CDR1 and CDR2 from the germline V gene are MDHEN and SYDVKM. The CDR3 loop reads CASSLTQGQNIQYF. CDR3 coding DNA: TGTGCCAGCAGTTTGACGCAGGGACAAAACATTCAGTACTTC.

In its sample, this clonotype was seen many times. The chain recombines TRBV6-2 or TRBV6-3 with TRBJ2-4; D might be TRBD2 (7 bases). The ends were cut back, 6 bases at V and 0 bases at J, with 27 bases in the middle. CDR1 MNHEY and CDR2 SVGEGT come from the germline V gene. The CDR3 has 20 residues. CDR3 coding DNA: TGTGCCAGCAGCCCCTTAGGGGGGAGGGCCGGCGACTTAGCCAAAAACATTCAGTACTTC. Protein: CASSPLGGRAGDLAKNIQYF.

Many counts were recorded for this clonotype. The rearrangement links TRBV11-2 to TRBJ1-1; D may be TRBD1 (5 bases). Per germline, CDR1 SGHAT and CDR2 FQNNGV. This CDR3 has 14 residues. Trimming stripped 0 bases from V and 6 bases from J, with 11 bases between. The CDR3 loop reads CASSLEGVGAEAFF. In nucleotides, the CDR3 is TGTGCCAGCAGCTTAGAGGGGGTTGGGGCTGAAGCTTTCTTT.

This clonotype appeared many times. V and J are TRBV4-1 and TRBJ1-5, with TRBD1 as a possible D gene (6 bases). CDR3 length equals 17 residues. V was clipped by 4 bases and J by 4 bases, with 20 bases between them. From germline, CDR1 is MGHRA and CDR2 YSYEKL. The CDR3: CASSPWPKGGGNQPQHF. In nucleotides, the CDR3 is TGCGCCAGCAGCCCTTGGCCGAAGGGGGGAGGTAATCAGCCCCAGCATTTT.

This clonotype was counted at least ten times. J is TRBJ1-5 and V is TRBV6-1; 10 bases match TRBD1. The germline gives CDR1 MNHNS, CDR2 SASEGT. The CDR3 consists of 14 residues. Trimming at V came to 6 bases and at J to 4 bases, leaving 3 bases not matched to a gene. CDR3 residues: CASSDRGLNQPQHF. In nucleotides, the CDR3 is TGTGCCAGCAGCGACAGGGGGCTGAATCAGCCCCAGCATTTT.

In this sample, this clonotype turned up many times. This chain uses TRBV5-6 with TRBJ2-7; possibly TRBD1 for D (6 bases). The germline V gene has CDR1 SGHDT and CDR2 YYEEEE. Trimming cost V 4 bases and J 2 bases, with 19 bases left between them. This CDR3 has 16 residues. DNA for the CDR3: TGTGCCAGCAGCCACGACATGGGGGCCGAAACCTACGAGCAGTACTTC. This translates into CASSHDMGAETYEQYF.

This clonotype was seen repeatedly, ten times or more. CDR3 sequence (DNA): TGTGCCAGCAGCCAAGTCCCGGGGACAGATCAGCCCCAGCATTTT. Translated: CASSQVPGTDQPQHF. The chain uses TRBV3-1 and TRBJ1-5, with 7 bases lining up with TRBD1. The ends lost 1 base at V and 5 bases at J; junction bases unmatched: 5. The germline CDR1 and CDR2 sequences are LGHDT and YNNKEL (reference sequence). The CDR3 runs to 15 residues.

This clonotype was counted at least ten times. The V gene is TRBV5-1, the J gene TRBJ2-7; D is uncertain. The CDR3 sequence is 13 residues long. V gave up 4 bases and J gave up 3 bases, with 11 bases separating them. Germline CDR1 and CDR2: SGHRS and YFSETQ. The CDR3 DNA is TGCGCCAGCAGCCCCGAGGCTATCTACGAGCAGTACTTC. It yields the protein CASSPEAIYEQYF.

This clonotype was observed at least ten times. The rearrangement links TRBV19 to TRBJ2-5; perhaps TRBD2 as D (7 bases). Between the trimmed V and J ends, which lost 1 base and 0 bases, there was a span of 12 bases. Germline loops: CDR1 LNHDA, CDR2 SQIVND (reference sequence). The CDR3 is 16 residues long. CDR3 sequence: CASSIAGGYYQETQYF. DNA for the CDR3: TGTGCCAGTAGTATAGCGGGGGGCTACTACCAAGAGACCCAGTACTTC.

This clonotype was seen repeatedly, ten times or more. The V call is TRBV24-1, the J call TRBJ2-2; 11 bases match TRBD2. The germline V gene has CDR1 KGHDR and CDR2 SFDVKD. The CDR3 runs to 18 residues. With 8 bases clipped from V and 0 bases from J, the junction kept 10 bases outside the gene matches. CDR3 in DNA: TGTGCCACCACCCCGCAGGGACTAGCGGCCCCGAACACCGGGGAGCTGTTTTTT. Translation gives CATTPQGLAAPNTGELFF.

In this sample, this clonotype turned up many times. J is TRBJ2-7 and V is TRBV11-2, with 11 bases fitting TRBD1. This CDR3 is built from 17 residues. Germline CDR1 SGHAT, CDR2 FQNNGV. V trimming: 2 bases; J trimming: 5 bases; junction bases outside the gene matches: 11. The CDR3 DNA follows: TGTGCCAGCAGCTTAAGTCAGGACAGGGGGCAATTCGACGAGCAGTACTTC. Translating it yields CASSLSQDRGQFDEQYF.

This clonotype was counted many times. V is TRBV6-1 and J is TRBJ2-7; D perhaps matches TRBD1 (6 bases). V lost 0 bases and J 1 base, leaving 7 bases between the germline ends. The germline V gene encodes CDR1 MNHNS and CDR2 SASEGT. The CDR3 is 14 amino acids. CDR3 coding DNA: TGTGCCAGCAGTGAAGCCGGGACATCCTACGAGCAGTACTTC. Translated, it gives CASSEAGTSYEQYF.